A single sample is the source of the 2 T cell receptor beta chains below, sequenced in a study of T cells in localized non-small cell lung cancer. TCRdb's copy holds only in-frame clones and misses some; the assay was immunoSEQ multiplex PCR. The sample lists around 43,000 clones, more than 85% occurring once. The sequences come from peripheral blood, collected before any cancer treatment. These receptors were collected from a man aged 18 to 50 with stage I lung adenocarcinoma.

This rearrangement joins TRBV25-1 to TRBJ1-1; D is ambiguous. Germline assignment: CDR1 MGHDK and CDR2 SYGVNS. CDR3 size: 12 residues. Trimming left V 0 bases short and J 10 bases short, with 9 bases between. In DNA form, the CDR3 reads TGTGCCAGCAGTGAATACAAGGTGGGAGCTTTCTTT. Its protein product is CASSEYKVGAFF.

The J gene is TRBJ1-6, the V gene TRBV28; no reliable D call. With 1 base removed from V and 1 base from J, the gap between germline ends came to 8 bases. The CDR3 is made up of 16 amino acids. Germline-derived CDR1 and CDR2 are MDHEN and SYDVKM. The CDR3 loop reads CASSLYSGSYNSPLHF. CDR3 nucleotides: TGTGCCAGCAGTTTATACTCGGGTTCCTATAATTCACCCCTCCACTTT.